This T cell receptor beta chain emerged from a study of beta chain features in type 1 diabetes. Overall study context: Healthy donors and patients showed comparable age, gender and cell yields. Notes on the study in general: Among patients with Type 1 diabetes, TCRB CDR3s were moderately but significantly shorter in every one of the four CD4+ subsets. Within patients, naive, central memory and Treg TCRB repertoires seemed more similar than within healthy donors. A pattern of fewer insertions and more deletions at VDJ junctions was seen in type 1 diabetes patients.

This clone appeared a few times. No antigen is known for it. The authors reverse transcribed all of the isolated RNA, so sequencing captured expressed TCRB transcripts. It was found that naive, central memory and regulatory T cell samples averaged around 3.5 million reads. Assay: immunoSEQ multiplex PCR; the TCRdb copy retains only in-frame clones and omits some. The sample lists 95,000 to 150,000 clones, less than 20% occurring once. The CDR3 has 12 residues. Trimming removed 1 base from V and 7 bases from J, with 10 bases in between. The germline V gene encodes CDR1 SQVTM and CDR2 ANQGSEA. Sequences were obtained from central memory CD4+ T cells from blood. The chain couples TRBV29-1 to TRBJ1-1; weak D call: TRBD1 (5 bases). The source is a man aged 25-45 years with type 1 diabetes. This CDR3 is CSVEGQGFEAFF. CDR3 nucleotide sequence: TGCAGCGTTGAAGGTCAGGGCTTTGAAGCTTTCTTT.